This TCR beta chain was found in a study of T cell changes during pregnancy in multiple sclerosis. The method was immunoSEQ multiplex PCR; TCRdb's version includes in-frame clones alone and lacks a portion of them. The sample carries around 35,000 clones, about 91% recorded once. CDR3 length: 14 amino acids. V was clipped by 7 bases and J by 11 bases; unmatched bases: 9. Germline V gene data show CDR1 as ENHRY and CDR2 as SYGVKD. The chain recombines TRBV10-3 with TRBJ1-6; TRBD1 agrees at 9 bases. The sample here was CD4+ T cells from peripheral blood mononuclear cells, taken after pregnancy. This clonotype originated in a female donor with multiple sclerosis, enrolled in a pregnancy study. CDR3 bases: TGTGCCATCAACGGGGACAGGGCTTATACACCCCTCCACTTT. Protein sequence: CAINGDRAYTPLHF.